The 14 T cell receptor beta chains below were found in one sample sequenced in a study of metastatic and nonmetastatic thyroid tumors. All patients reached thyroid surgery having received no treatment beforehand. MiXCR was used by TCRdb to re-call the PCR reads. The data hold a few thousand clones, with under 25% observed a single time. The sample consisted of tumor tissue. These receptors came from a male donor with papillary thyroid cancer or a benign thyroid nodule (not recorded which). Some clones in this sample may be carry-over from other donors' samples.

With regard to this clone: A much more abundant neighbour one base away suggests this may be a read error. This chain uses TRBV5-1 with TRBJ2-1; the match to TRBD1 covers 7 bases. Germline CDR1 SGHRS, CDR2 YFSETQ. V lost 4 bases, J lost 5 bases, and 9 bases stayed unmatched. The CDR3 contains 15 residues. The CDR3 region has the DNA TGCGCCAGCAGCATATGGACAGGAGCTCACAATGAGCAGTTCTTC. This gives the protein CASSIWTGAHNEQFF.

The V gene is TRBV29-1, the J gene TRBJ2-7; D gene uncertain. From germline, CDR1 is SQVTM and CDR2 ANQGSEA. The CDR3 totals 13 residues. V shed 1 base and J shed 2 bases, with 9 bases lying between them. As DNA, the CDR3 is TGCAGCGTTGAAGGAGACGGAACCTACGAGCAGTACTTC. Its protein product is CSVEGDGTYEQYF.

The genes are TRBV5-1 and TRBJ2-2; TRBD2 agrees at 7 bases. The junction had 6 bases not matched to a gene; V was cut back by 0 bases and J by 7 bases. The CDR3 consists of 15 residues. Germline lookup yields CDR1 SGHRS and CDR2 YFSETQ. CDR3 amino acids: CASSLDAGAVGELFF. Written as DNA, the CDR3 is TGCGCCAGCAGCTTGGACGCGGGAGCGGTCGGGGAGCTGTTTTTT.

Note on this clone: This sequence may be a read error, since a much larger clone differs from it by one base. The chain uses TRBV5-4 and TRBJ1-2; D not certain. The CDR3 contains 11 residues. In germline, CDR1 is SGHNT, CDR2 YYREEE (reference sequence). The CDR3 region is CAGSADHFYTF. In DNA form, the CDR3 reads TGTGCCGGCAGCGCCGACCATTTTTACACCTTC.

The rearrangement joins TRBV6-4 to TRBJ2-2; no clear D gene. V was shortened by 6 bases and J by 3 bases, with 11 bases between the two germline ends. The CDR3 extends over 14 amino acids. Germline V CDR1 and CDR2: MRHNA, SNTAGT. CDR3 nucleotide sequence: TGTGCCAGCAGACCCGGAACAGACACCGGGGAGCTGTTTTTT. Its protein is CASRPGTDTGELFF.

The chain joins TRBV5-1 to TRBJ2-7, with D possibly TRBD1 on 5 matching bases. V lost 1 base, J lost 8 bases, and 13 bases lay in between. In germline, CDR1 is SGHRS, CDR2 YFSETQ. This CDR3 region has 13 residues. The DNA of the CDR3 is TGCGCCAGCAGCTTGTGCCAGGGATACCAGCAGTACTTC. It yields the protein CASSLCQGYQQYF.

The CDR3 here is CASSVRAGGPFGELFF. The CDR3 DNA sequence: TGTGCCAGCAGTGTCCGAGCGGGAGGGCCTTTCGGGGAGCTGTTTTTT. The V gene is TRBV6-1, the J gene TRBJ2-2, with 10 bases aligning to TRBD2. The CDR3 consists of 16 residues. With 4 bases clipped from V and 7 bases from J, the junction kept 9 bases outside the gene matches. The germline CDR1 and CDR2 sequences are MNHNS and SASEGT.

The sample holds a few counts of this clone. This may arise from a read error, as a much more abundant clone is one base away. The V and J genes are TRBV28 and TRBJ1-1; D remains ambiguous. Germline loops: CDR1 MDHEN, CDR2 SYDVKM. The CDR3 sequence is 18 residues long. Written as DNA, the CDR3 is TGTGCCAGCAGCTTATCTCCGACCTGGTTGATGTCGGGAACTGAAGCTTTCTTT. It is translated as CASSLSPTWLMSGTEAFF. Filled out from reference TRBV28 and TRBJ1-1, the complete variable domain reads DVKVTQSSRYLVKRTGEKVFLECVQDMDHENMFWYRQDPGLGLRLIYFSYDVKMKEKGDIPEGYSVSREKKERFSLILESASTNQTSMYLCASSLSPTWLMSGTEAFFGQGTRLTVV.

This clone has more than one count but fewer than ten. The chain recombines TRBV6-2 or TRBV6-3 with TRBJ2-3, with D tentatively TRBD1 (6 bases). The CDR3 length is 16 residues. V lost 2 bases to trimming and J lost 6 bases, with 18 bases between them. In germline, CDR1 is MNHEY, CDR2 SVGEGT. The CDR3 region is CASSYPRGRGADTQYF. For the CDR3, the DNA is TGTGCCAGCAGTTACCCCCGAGGCAGGGGTGCGGATACGCAGTATTTT.

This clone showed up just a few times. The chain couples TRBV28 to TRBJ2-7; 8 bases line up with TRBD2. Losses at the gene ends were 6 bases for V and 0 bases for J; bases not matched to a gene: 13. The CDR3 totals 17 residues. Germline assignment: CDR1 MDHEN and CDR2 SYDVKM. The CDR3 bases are TGTGCCAGCAGCCGGACGGGCGGGAGGCCTAACTCCTACGAGCAGTACTTC. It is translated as CASSRTGGRPNSYEQYF.

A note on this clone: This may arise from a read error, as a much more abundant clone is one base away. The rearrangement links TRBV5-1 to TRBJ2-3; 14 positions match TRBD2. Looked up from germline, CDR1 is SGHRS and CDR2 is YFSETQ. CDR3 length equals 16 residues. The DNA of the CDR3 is TGCGCCAGCAGCTTCCGGACTAGCGGGAGGACAGATACGAAGTATTTT. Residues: CASSFRTSGRTDTKYF.

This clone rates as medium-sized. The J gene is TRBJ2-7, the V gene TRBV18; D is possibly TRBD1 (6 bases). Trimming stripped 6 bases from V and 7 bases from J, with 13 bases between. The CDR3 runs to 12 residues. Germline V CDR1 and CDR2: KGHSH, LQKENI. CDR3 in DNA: TGTGCCAGCTCGCCGACAGGCTATGAGCAGTACTTC. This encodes CASSPTGYEQYF.

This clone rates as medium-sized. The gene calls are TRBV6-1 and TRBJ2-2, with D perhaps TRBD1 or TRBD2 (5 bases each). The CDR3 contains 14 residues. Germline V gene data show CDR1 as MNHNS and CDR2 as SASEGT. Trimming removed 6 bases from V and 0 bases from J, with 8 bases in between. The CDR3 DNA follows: TGTGCCAGCAGCGGGACGGCGAACACCGGGGAGCTGTTTTTT. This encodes CASSGTANTGELFF.

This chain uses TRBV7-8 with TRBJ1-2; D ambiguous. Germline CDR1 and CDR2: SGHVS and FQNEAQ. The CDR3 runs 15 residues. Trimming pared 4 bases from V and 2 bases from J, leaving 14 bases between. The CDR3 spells CASSWKAGLNYGYTF. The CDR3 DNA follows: TGTGCCAGCAGCTGGAAAGCGGGGTTGAACTATGGCTACACCTTC.